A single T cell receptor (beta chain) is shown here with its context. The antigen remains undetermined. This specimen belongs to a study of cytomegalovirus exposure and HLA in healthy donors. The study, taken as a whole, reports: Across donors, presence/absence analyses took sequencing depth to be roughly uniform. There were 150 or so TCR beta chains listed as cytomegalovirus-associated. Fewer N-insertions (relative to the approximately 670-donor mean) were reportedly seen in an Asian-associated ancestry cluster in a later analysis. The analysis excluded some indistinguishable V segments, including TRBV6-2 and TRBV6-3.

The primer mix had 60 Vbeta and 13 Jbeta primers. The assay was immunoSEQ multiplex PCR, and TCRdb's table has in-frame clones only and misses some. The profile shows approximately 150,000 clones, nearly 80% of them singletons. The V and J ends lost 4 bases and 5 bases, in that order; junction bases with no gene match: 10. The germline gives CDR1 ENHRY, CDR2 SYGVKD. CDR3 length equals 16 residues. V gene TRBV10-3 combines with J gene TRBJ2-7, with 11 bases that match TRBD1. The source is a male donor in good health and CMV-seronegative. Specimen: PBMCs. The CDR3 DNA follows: TGTGCCATCAGTGGGACAGGGGGCCATACCCGCGACGAGCAGTACTTC. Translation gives CAISGTGGHTRDEQYF.